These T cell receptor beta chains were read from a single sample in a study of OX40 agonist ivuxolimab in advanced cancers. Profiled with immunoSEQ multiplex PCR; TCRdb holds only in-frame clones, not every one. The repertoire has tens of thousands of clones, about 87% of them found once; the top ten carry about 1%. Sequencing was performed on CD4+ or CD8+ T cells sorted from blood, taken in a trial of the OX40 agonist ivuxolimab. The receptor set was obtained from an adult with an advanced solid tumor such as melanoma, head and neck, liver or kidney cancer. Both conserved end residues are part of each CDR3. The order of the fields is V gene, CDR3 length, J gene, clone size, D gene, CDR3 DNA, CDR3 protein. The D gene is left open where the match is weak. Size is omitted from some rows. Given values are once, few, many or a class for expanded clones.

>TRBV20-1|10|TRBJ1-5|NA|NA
TGCAGTGCTGGGAATCAGCCCCAGCATTTT
CSAGNQPQHF
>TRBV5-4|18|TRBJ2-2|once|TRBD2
TGTGCCAGCAGCTTGGCCGGACTAGCGGGAGTGAACACCGGGGAGCTGTTTTTT
CASSLAGLAGVNTGELFF
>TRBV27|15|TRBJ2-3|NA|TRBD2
TGTGCCAGCAGTCAGGGACTAGCGGGAGGGGATACGCAGTATTTT
CASSQGLAGGDTQYF
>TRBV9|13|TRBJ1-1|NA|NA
TGTGCCAGCAGCGTCAAGGGAGACACTGAAGCTTTCTTT
CASSVKGDTEAFF
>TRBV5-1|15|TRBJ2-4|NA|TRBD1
TGCGCCAGCAGCTATGACGGACAGGGCCAAAACATTCAGTACTTC
CASSYDGQGQNIQYF
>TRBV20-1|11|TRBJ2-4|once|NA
TGCAGTGCTAGGACATTCAACATTCAGTACTTC
CSARTFNIQYF
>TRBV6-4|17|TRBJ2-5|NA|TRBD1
TGTGCCAGCAGTGACCCCCGACAGGGAGACAACCAAGAGACCCAGTACTTC
CASSDPRQGDNQETQYF
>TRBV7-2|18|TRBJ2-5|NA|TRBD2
TGTGCCAGCAGCTTAGGGACTAGCGGGGGGGGATATCGGGAGACCCAGTACTTC
CASSLGTSGGGYRETQYF
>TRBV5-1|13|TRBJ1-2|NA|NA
TGCGCCAGCAGCTTCGGGGCCGGGAATGGCTACACCTTC
CASSFGAGNGYTF
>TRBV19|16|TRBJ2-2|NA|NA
TGTGCCAGTATGGGAGGTCCAGCAGTGAACACCGGGGAGCTGTTTTTT
CASMGGPAVNTGELFF
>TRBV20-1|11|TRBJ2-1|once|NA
TGCAGTGCCAACCCCCGCAATGAGCAGTTCTTC
CSANPRNEQFF
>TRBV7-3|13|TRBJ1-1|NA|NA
TGTGCCAGCAGCTTAAATACGGGCACTGAAGCTTTCTTT
CASSLNTGTEAFF
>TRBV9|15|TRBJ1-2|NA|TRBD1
TGTGCCAGCAGCGTAGGGACAGGGGGCTTCTATGGCTACACCTTC
CASSVGTGGFYGYTF
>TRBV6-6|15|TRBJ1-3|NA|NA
TGTGCCAGCAGGCCTCCGGGGTTCTCTGGAAACACCATATATTTT
CASRPPGFSGNTIYF
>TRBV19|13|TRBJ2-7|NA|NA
TGTGCCAGATACGTCCAGGGAGCCTACGAGCAGTACTTC
CARYVQGAYEQYF
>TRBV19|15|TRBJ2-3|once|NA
TGTGCCAGTAGTATTTGGAGCGGTGAGGGAGATACGCAGTATTTT
CASSIWSGEGDTQYF
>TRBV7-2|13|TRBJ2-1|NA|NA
TGTGCCAGCAGCAAGGGACACCTCAATGAGCAGTTCTTC
CASSKGHLNEQFF
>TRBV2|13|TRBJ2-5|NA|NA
TGTGCCAGCAGTGGGGACCCGGCCGCGACCCAGTACTTC
CASSGDPAATQYF
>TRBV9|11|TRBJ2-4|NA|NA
TGTGCCAGCAGCCCCCGCGAGGGTCAGTACTTC
CASSPREGQYF
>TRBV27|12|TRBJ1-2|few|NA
TGTGCCAGCAGTTTTGGGGCCGGTGGCTACACCTTC
CASSFGAGGYTF
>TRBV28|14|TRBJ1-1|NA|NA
TGTGCCAGCAGTTCGGGGGGGAGGATCACTGAAGCTTTCTTT
CASSSGGRITEAFF
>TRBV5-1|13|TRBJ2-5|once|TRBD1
TGCGCCAGCAGAGTAGACAGGGGGGAGACCCAGTACTTC
CASRVDRGETQYF
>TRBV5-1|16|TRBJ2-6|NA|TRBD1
TGCGCCAGCAGCCGGGACAGGAGCTCTGGGGCCAACGTCCTGACTTTC
CASSRDRSSGANVLTF
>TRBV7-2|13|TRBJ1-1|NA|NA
TGTGCCAGCAGCCGGCAAGGGGGCACTGAAGCTTTCTTT
CASSRQGGTEAFF
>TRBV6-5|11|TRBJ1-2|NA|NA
TGTGCCAGCAGCAAGGGGTATGGCTACACCTTC
CASSKGYGYTF
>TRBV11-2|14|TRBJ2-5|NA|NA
TGTGCCAGCAACCCAAATGAAGGGCAGGAGACCCAGTACTTC
CASNPNEGQETQYF
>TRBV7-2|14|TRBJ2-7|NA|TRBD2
TGTGCCAGCAGCTTAGGTGCGGGAGCCTACGAGCAGTACTTC
CASSLGAGAYEQYF
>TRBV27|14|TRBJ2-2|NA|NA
TGTGCCAGCACATTCCTTAGCTCTTGGGGGGAGCTGTTTTTT
CASTFLSSWGELFF
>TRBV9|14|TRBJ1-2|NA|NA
TGTGCCAGCAGCGCCGACGGATCTAACTATGGCTACACCTTC
CASSADGSNYGYTF
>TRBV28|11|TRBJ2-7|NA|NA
TGTGCCAGCACCCTCCTATACGAGCAGTACTTC
CASTLLYEQYF
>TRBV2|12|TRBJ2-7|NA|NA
TGTGCCAGCGTAACAGCCCTAAGGGAGCAGTACTTC
CASVTALREQYF
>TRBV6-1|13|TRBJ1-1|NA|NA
TGTGCCAGCAGGGTGACAGTGAACACTGAAGCTTTCTTT
CASRVTVNTEAFF
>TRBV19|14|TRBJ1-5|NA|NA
TGTGCCAGCTCAGTACAGCATAGCAATCAGCCCCAGCATTTT
CASSVQHSNQPQHF
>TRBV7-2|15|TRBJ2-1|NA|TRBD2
TGTGCCAGCAGACTAGCGGGGGGCCGTGAAAGGGAGCAGTTCTTC
CASRLAGGREREQFF
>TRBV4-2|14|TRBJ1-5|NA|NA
TGTGCCAGCAGCAGTACTTATAGCAATCAGCCCCAGCATTTT
CASSSTYSNQPQHF
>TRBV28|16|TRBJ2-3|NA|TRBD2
TGTGCCAGCACCCTAGGGCTAGCGGGGGGCACAGATACGCAGTATTTT
CASTLGLAGGTDTQYF
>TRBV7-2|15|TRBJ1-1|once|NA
TGTGCCAGCAGTCCAACGGGGGGGAGGGACACTGAAGCTTTCTTT
CASSPTGGRDTEAFF
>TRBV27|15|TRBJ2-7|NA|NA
TGTGCCAGCAGTTTCTCACACAGGCTCTCCTACGAGCAGTACTTC
CASSFSHRLSYEQYF
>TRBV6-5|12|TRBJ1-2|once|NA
TGTGCCAGCAGTTACGGCCGCACGGAATACACCTTC
CASSYGRTEYTF
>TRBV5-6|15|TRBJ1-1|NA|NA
TGTGCCAGCAGCGATACGACACAGGGAAACACTGAAGCTTTCTTT
CASSDTTQGNTEAFF
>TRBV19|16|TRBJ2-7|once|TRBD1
TGTGCCAGTAGTACATCTTACAGGGGGTCCGGCTACGAGCAGTACTTC
CASSTSYRGSGYEQYF